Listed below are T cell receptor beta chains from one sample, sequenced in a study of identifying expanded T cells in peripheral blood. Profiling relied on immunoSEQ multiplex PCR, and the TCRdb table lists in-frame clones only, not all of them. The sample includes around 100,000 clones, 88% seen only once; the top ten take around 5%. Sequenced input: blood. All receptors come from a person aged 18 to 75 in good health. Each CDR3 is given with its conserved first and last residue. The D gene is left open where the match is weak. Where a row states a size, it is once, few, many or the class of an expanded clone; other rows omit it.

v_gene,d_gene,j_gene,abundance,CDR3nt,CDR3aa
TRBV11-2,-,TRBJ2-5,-,TGTGCCAGCAGCTTAAATCAGGCGGAGACCCAGTACTTC,CASSLNQAETQYF
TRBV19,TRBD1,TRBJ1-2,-,TGTGCCAGTACCACACGATCAACAGGGGGCAGGGGTGGCTACACCTTC,CASTTRSTGGRGGYTF
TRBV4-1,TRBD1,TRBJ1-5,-,TGCGCCAGCAGCCACCCAGGGGGGCTGTATAGCAATCAGCCCCAGCATTTT,CASSHPGGLYSNQPQHF
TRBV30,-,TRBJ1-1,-,TGTGCCTGGAGTTGGGATTATCGCATTTTCTTT,CAWSWDYRIFF
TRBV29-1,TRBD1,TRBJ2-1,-,TGCAGCGTTGAAGATACGGACAGGGCCAGCAATGAGCAGTTCTTC,CSVEDTDRASNEQFF
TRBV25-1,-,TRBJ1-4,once,TGTGCCAGCAGTGAGGCCCAGCTTAATGAAAAACTGTTTTTT,CASSEAQLNEKLFF
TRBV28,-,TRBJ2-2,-,TGTGCCAGCAGGTATCGGAGCGCGAACACCGGGGAGCTGTTTTTT,CASRYRSANTGELFF
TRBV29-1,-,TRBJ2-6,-,TGCAGCGTTAGGTTAGAGGGAAGCTCTGGGGCCAACGTCCTGACTTTC,CSVRLEGSSGANVLTF
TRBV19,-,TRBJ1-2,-,TGTGCCAGTAGTAGCGAGGGGGGGAACTATGGCTACACCTTC,CASSSEGGNYGYTF
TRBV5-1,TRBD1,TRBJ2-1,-,TGCGCCAGCAGCACCGCGGGGGACAGGGGGAACGAGCAGTTCTTC,CASSTAGDRGNEQFF
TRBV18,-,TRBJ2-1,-,TGTGCCAGCAGCTTGGAGGGCGGGAATGAGCAGTTCTTC,CASSLEGGNEQFF
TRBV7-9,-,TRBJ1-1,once,TGTGCCAGCAGCAAGGAACAGGGCCTGCACTCTGAAGCTTTCTTT,CASSKEQGLHSEAFF
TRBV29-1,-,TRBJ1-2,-,TGCAGCGTCGACAGAGGAGATGATGGCTACACCTTC,CSVDRGDDGYTF
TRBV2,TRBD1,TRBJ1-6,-,TGTGCCAGCAGTCCCCAGGGGACAGGGTTGGGTTCACCCCTCCACTTT,CASSPQGTGLGSPLHF
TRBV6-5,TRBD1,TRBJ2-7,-,TGTGCCAGCAGTTACGGGACAGGGGTCTCCTACGAGCAGTACTTC,CASSYGTGVSYEQYF
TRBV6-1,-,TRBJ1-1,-,TGTGCCAGCAGCGATAGGGGCGTTCTTGAAGCTTTCTTT,CASSDRGVLEAFF
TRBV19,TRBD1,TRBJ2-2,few,TGTGCCAGTAGAGGGATGGGACAGGGTCACTCTAGGGGTTCCGGGGAGCTGTTTTTT,CASRGMGQGHSRGSGELFF
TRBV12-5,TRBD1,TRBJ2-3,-,TGTGCTAGTGGTTGGACAGGGGGCACAGATACGCAGTATTTT,CASGWTGGTDTQYF
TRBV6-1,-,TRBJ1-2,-,TGTGCCAGCAGTGAACCTACGGACCTCTATGGCTACACCTTC,CASSEPTDLYGYTF
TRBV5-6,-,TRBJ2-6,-,TGTGCCAGCAGCTCCGGGGCCAACGTCCTGACTTTC,CASSSGANVLTF
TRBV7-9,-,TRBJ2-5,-,TGTGCCAGCAGCTTAGTTGGAACAAACCAAGAGACCCAGTACTTC,CASSLVGTNQETQYF
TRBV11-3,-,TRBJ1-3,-,TGTGCCAGCAGCTTAGTAACGTCTTCTGGAAACACCATATATTTT,CASSLVTSSGNTIYF
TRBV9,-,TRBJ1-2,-,TGTGCCAGCAGCGTCTCCCAAGGGGACGGGGACTATGGCTACACCTTC,CASSVSQGDGDYGYTF
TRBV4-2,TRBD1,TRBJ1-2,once,TGTGCCAGCAGCCAAGTGGGACAGGGCGTGCTCTATGGCTACACCTTC,CASSQVGQGVLYGYTF
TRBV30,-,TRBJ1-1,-,TGTGCCTGGAGTGTAGCCGCTGGTTACACTGAAGCTTTCTTT,CAWSVAAGYTEAFF
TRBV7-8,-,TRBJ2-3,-,TGTGCCAGCACCTACCAGGGCGTTAGCACAGATACGCAGTATTTT,CASTYQGVSTDTQYF
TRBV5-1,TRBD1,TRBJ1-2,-,TGCGCCAGCAGGACAGGGGGTCGCGATGGCTACACCTTC,CASRTGGRDGYTF
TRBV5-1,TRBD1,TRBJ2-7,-,TGCGCCAGCAGCTTGGTATCAACAGGGGGTTGGGAGCAGTACTTC,CASSLVSTGGWEQYF
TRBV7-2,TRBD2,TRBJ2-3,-,TGTGCCAGCAGCCAGGGACTAGCGTTCACAGATACGCAGTATTTT,CASSQGLAFTDTQYF